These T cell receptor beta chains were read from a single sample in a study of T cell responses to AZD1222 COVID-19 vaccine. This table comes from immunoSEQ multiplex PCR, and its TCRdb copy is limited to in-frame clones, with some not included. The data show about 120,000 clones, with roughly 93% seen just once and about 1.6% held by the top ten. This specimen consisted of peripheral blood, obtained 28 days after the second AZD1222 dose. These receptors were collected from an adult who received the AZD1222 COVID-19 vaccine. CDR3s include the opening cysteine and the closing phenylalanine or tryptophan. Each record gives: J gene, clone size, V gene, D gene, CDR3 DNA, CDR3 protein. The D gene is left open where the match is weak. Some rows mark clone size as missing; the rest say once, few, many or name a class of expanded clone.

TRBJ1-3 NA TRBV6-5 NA TGTGCCAGCACTCCGGGCCTTGGGTTGAACACCATATATTTT CASTPGLGLNTIYF
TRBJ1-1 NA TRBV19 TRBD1 TGTGCCAGTCGCATCACAGGGGACACTGAAGCTTTCTTT CASRITGDTEAFF
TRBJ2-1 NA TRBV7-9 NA TGTGCCAGCAGCTTAGTCGGGCCTTACAATGAGCAGTTCTTC CASSLVGPYNEQFF
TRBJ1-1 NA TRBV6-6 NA TGTGCCAGCAGTTCCTTCGGGGGCGCCGACACTGAAGCTTTCTTT CASSSFGGADTEAFF
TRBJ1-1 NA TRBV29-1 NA TGCAGCGTTGTAAAGGGAAACTTGGGCACTGAAGCTTTCTTT CSVVKGNLGTEAFF
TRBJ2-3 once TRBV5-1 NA TGCGCCAGCAGCTTGATAGGGGATACGCAGTATTTT CASSLIGDTQYF
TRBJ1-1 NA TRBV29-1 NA TGCAGCGTTGACTGGGGGATAGCAGCTTTCTTT CSVDWGIAAFF
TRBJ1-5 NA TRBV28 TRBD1 TGTGCCAGCAGCAACAGGGGGCAGCCCCAGCATTTT CASSNRGQPQHF
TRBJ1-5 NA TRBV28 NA TGTGCCAGCAGTTTACGGCAGGGTAGTCAGCCCCAGCATTTT CASSLRQGSQPQHF
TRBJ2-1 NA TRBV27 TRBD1 TGTGCCAGCAGTTCCCGGGACAGATTTTATAATGAGCAGTTCTTC CASSSRDRFYNEQFF
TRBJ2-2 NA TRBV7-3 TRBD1 TGTGCCAGCAGCCCACGGACAGGGGGCTCGACCGGGGAGCTGTTTTTT CASSPRTGGSTGELFF
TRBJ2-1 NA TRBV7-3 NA TGTGCCAGCAGCCGGAGGGTTTCGGATGAGCAGTTCTTC CASSRRVSDEQFF
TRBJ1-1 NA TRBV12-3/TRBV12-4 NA TGTGCCAGCAGTATCGGACAGACTGAAGCTTTCTTT CASSIGQTEAFF
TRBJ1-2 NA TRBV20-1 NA TGCAGTGCTAGTGAACAGTTTAACTATGGCTACACCTTC CSASEQFNYGYTF
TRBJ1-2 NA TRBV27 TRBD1 TGTGCCAGCAGTCCTAGGGACAGATATCTCTATGGCTACACCTTC CASSPRDRYLYGYTF
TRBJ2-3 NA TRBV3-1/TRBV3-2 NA TGTGCCAGCAGCCAAGTCTCTTCTACAGATACGCAGTATTTT CASSQVSSTDTQYF
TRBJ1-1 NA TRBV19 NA TGTGCCAGTAACCCAACAGGAGGGGTCACTGAAGCTTTCTTT CASNPTGGVTEAFF
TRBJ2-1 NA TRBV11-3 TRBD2 TGTGCCAGCAGCCTATCGACTAGCATAGATGAGCAGTTCTTC CASSLSTSIDEQFF
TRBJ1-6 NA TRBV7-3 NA TGTGCCAGCAGCGTACGGACAGCTGCTGATTCACCCCTCCACTTT CASSVRTAADSPLHF
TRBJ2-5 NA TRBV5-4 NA TGTGCCAGCAGCTACTGGTCCCAAGAGACCCAGTACTTC CASSYWSQETQYF
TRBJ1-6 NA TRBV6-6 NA TGTGCCAGCCGGGACGGCCAGGATTCACCCCTCCACTTT CASRDGQDSPLHF
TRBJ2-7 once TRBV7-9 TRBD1 TGTGCCAGCAGCTCGACCCGGGACAGGGGTGGAGACGAGCAGTACTTC CASSSTRDRGGDEQYF
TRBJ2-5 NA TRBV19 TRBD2 TGTGCCAGTAGTCGTCGACTCGGACTAGCGGGAGAAGAGACCCAGTACTTC CASSRRLGLAGEETQYF
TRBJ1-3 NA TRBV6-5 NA TGTGCCAGCAGTTACTCGAGGGCAGACTCTGGAAACACCATATATTTT CASSYSRADSGNTIYF
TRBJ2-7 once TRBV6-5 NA TGTGCCAGCAGTTCACTCTCCGAGACCATGCCCTACGAGCAGTACTTC CASSSLSETMPYEQYF
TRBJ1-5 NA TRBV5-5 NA TGTGCCAGCAGCCTGGGAGGGACACACGATCAGCCCCAGCATTTT CASSLGGTHDQPQHF
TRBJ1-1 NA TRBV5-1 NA TGCGCCAGCAGCTTGGCCGAGGGGCGCACTGAAGCTTTCTTT CASSLAEGRTEAFF
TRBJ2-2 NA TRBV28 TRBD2 TGTGCCTCCCGGACTAGCCATAACACCGGGGAGCTGTTTTTT CASRTSHNTGELFF
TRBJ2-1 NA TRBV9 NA TGTGCCAGCAGCCCTCATTCGCTAGCAGACAATGAGCAGTTCTTC CASSPHSLADNEQFF